The clone carrying this TCR beta chain was detected a few times. The sample belongs to a study of blood T cell repertoires in COVID-19. About the study: Samples came from the United States, Italy and Spain, spanning acute and convalescent COVID-19. Nucleic acid was either cDNA or gDNA, and it came from T cells, B-cell-depleted T cells, or PBMCs.

Deletions cut 3 bases from V and 7 bases from J, with 6 bases between. The CDR3 runs 12 residues. As originally analysed: Amplifying reference gene primers gave estimates of nucleated cell counts. This table comes from immunoSEQ multiplex PCR, and its TCRdb copy is limited to in-frame clones, with some not included. The D gene and trimming were derived from the DNA, and the V and J assignments and clone size from that table. The sample lists around 70,000 clones; around nine tenths were seen once. The sequenced sample was peripheral blood. This chain links TRBV12-3 or TRBV12-4 with TRBJ2-2; tentatively, D is TRBD2 (5 bases). The clonotype originates from a woman of 80 years or more with active or convalescent COVID-19. In DNA, the CDR3 is TGTGCCAGCAGTTTCGCGGGCGGGGAGCTGTTTTTT. Translating it yields CASSFAGGELFF.